This is a list of T cell receptor beta chains from one sample in a study of breast tumors, draining lymph nodes, adjacent tissues. TCRdb re-derived calls from the multiplex PCR reads in MiXCR, one entry per CDR3 protein. The table has 50,000 to 75,000 distinct CDR3 sequences, roughly 59% seen once; the top ten hold roughly 19%. The sample taken for sequencing was breast tumor tissue. The receptors were sampled from a female donor with breast cancer. Some clones in this sample may be carry-over from other donors' samples. Each CDR3 is given with its conserved first and last residue. D genes are given only for firm matches. Expanded clones are given a class, and other clones once, few, many or no size at all.

V gene: TRBV7-6
clone size: -
D gene: -
J gene: TRBJ1-4
CDR3 protein: CASSEDQGTKLFF
CDR3 DNA: TGTGCCAGCAGCGAAGACCAGGGGACAAAACTGTTTTTT

V gene: TRBV5-1
clone size: -
D gene: -
J gene: TRBJ2-7
CDR3 protein: CASSKTGTGPYEQYF
CDR3 DNA: TGCGCCAGCAGCAAGACGGGGACGGGACCCTACGAGCAGTACTTC

V gene: TRBV9
clone size: -
D gene: -
J gene: TRBJ2-3
CDR3 protein: CASSDGVGDTQYF
CDR3 DNA: TGTGCCAGCAGCGATGGAGTTGGCGATACGCAGTATTTT

V gene: TRBV5-5
clone size: -
D gene: -
J gene: TRBJ2-1
CDR3 protein: CASSLEGINVYNEQFF
CDR3 DNA: TGTGCCAGCAGCTTGGAGGGCATCAATGTATACAATGAGCAGTTCTTC

V gene: TRBV7-9
clone size: -
D gene: TRBD1
J gene: TRBJ1-4
CDR3 protein: CASSLVGQERGEKLFF
CDR3 DNA: TGTGCCAGCAGCTTAGTGGGACAGGAGAGAGGGGAAAAACTGTTTTTT

V gene: TRBV7-9
clone size: -
D gene: -
J gene: TRBJ1-6
CDR3 protein: CASSPSNNSPLHF
CDR3 DNA: TGTGCCAGCAGCCCCTCAAATAATTCACCCCTCCACTTT

V gene: TRBV11-2
clone size: many
D gene: -
J gene: TRBJ2-7
CDR3 protein: CASSFNSAYEQYF
CDR3 DNA: TGTGCCAGCAGCTTCAACAGTGCCTACGAGCAGTACTTC

V gene: TRBV12-3/TRBV12-4
clone size: -
D gene: -
J gene: TRBJ1-5
CDR3 protein: CASSNSGTSNQPQHF
CDR3 DNA: TGTGCCAGCAGTAATTCCGGGACTAGCAATCAGCCCCAGCATTTT

V gene: TRBV4-2
clone size: many
D gene: TRBD1
J gene: TRBJ2-1
CDR3 protein: CASSQDGTGEQFF
CDR3 DNA: TGTGCCAGCAGCCAAGATGGGACAGGAGAGCAGTTCTTC

V gene: TRBV2
clone size: -
D gene: TRBD1
J gene: TRBJ2-5
CDR3 protein: CASRGTGERVETQYF
CDR3 DNA: TGTGCCAGCAGGGGGACAGGGGAGAGAGTAGAGACCCAGTACTTC

V gene: TRBV6-4
clone size: -
D gene: -
J gene: TRBJ2-3
CDR3 protein: CASRPIEGGTDTQYF
CDR3 DNA: TGTGCCAGCAGGCCTATTGAGGGGGGGACAGATACGCAGTATTTT

V gene: TRBV7-2
clone size: -
D gene: -
J gene: TRBJ2-3
CDR3 protein: CASSPIADTQYF
CDR3 DNA: TGTGCCAGCAGCCCCATAGCTGATACGCAGTATTTT

V gene: TRBV25-1
clone size: many
D gene: TRBD1
J gene: TRBJ1-5
CDR3 protein: CASRATGDSNQPQHF
CDR3 DNA: TGTGCCAGCAGGGCGACAGGGGATAGCAATCAGCCCCAGCATTTT

V gene: TRBV15
clone size: -
D gene: -
J gene: TRBJ2-2
CDR3 protein: CATSAQGKDTGELFF
CDR3 DNA: TGTGCCACCAGCGCCCAGGGGAAGGACACCGGGGAGCTGTTTTTT

V gene: TRBV2
clone size: -
D gene: TRBD2
J gene: TRBJ2-7
CDR3 protein: CASVGRNRDYSYEQYF
CDR3 DNA: TGTGCCAGCGTGGGACGGAACCGGGACTACTCCTACGAGCAGTACTTC

V gene: TRBV2
clone size: -
D gene: TRBD1
J gene: TRBJ1-2
CDR3 protein: CASSDWGSGQGGGYTF
CDR3 DNA: TGTGCCAGCAGTGATTGGGGTAGCGGACAGGGAGGAGGCTACACCTTC